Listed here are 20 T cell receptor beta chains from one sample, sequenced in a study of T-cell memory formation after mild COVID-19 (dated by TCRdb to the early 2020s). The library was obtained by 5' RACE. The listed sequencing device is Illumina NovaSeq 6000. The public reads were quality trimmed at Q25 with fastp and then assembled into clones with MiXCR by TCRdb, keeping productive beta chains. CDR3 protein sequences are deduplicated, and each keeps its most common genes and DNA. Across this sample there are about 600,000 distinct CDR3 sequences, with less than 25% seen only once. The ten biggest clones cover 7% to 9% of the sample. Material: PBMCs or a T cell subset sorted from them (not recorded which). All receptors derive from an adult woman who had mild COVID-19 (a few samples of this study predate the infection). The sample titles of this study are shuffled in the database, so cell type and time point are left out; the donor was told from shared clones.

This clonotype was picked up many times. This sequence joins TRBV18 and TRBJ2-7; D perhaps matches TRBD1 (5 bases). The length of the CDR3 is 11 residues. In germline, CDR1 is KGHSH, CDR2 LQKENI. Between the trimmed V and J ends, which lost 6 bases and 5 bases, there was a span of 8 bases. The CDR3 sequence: CASSQGHEQYF. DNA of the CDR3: TGTGCCAGCTCGCAGGGCCACGAGCAGTACTTC.

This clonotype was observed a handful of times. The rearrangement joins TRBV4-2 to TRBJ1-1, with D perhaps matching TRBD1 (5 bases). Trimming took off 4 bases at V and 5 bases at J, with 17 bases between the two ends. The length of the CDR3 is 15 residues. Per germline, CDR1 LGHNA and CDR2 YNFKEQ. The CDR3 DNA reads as TGTGCCAGCAGCCCCATGGGGGGAGGGCGAACTGAAGCTTTCTTT. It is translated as CASSPMGGGRTEAFF.

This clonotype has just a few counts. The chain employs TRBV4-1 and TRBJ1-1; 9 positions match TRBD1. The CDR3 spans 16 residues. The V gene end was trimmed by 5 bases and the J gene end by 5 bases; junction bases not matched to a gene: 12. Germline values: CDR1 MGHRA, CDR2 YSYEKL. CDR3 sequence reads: CASSSGTGHGGTEAFF. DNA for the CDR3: TGCGCCAGCAGCTCCGGGACAGGGCATGGGGGGACTGAAGCTTTCTTT.

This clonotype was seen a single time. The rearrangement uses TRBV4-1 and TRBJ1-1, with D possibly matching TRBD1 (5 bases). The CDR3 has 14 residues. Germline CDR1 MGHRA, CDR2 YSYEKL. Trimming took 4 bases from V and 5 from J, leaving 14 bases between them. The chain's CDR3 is CASSPAEGRTEAFF. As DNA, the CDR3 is TGCGCCAGCAGCCCGGCCGAGGGGCGGACTGAAGCTTTCTTT.

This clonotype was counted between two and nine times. The CDR3 DNA follows: TGTGCCAGTAGTATAGGGGCTAGCGGGAGTACCGATACGCAGTATTTT. It is translated as CASSIGASGSTDTQYF. The rearrangement links TRBV19 to TRBJ2-3, with 10 bases aligning to TRBD2. Germline V CDR1 and CDR2: LNHDA, SQIVND (reference sequence). J was trimmed by 6 bases and V by 1 base; bases with no gene match: 7. The CDR3 loop spans 16 amino acids.

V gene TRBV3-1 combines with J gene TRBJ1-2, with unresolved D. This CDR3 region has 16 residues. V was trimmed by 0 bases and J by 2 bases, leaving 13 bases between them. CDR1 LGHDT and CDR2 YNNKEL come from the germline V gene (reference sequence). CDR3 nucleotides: TGTGCCAGCAGCCAAGATGGGTCAGGATTGAACTATGGCTACACCTTC. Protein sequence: CASSQDGSGLNYGYTF.

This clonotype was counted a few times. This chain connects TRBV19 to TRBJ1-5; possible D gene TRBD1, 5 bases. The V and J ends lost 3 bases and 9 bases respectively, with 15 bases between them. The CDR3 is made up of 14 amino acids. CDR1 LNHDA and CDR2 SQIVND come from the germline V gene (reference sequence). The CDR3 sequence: CASSIQGGDAPQHF. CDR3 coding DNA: TGTGCCAGTAGTATCCAGGGCGGCGATGCGCCCCAGCATTTT.

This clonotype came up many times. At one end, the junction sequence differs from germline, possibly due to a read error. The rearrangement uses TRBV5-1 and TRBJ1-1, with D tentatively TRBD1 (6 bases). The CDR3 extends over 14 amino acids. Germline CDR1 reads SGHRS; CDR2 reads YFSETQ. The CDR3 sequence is CASSLRGQNTEAFF. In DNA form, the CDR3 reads TGTGCCAGCAGTCTCAGGGGCCAGAACACTGAAGCTTTCTTT.

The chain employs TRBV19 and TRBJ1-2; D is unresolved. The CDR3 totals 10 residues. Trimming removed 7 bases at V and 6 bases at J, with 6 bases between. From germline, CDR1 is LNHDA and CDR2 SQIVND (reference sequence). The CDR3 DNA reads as TGTGCCAGTAAAGGCGATGGCTACACCTTC. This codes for CASKGDGYTF.

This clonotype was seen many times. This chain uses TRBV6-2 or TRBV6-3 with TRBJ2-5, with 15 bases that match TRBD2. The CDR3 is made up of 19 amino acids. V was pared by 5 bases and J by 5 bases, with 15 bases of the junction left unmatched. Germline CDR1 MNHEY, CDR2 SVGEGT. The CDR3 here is CASSQRTSGRGTYRETQYF. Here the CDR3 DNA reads TGTGCCAGCAGTCAGAGGACTAGCGGGAGGGGCACATATCGTGAGACCCAGTACTTC.

CDR3 DNA: TGTGCCATAAAGGGGGACAACACAGATACGCAGTATTTT. It is translated as CAIKGDNTDTQYF. The gene calls are TRBV10-3 and TRBJ2-3; possibly TRBD1 for D (6 bases). Trimming removed 9 bases from V and 2 bases from J, with 12 bases in between. There are 13 residues in the CDR3. Germline V gives CDR1 ENHRY, CDR2 SYGVKD.

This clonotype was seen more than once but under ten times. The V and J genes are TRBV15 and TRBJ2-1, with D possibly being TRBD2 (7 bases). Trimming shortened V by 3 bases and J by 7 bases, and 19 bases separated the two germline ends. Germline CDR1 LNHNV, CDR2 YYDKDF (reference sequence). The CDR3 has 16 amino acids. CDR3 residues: CATSRGGGLAGNEQFF. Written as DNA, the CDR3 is TGTGCCACCAGCAGGGGGGGGGGCCTGGCGGGAAATGAGCAGTTCTTC.

The CDR3 sequence is CASSIDPRATDTQYF. CDR3 DNA: TGTGCCAGTAGTATAGATCCCCGGGCCACAGATACGCAGTATTTT. V gene TRBV19 combines with J gene TRBJ2-3; D is unresolved. The CDR3 extends over 15 amino acids. The germline V gene encodes CDR1 LNHDA and CDR2 SQIVND (reference sequence). V was shortened by 0 bases and J by 2 bases, with 9 bases between the two germline ends. Variable domain in full (rest from reference TRBV19 and TRBJ2-3): DGGITQSPKYLFRKEGQNVTLSCEQNLNHDAMYWYRQDPGQGLRLIYYSQIVNDFQKGDIAEGYSVSREKKESFPLTVTSAQKNPTAFYLCASSIDPRATDTQYFGPGTRLTVL.

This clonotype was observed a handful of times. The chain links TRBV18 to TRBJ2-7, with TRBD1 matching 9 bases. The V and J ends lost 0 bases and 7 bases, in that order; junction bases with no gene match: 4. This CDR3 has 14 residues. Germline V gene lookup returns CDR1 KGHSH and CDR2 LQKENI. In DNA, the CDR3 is TGTGCCAGCTCACCACCGGGACAGGGTAGAGAGCAGTACTTC. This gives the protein CASSPPGQGREQYF.

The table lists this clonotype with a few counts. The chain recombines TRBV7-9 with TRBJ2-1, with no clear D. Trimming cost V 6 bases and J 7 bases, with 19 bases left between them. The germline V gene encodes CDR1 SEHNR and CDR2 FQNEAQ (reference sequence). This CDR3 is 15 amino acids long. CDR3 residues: CASSSAERGGNEQFF. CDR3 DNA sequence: TGTGCCAGCAGTTCAGCAGAAAGAGGTGGGAATGAGCAGTTCTTC.

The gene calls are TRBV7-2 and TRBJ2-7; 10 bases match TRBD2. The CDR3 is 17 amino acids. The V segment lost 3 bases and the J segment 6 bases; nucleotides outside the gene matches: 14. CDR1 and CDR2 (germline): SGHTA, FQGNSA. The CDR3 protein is CASSFVGTSGISGEQYF. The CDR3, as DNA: TGTGCCAGCAGCTTTGTAGGAACTAGCGGGATTTCTGGCGAGCAGTACTTC.

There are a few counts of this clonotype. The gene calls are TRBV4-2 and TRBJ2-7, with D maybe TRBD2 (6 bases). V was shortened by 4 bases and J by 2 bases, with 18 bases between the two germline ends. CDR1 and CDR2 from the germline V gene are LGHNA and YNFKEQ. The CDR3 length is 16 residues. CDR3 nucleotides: TGTGCCAGCAGCCGAGAGGTACCCGGGACTCCCTACGAGCAGTACTTC. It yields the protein CASSREVPGTPYEQYF.

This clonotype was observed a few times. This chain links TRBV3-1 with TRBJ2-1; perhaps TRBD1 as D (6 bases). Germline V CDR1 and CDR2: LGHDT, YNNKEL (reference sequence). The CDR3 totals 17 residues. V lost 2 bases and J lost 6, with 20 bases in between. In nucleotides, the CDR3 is TGTGCCAGCAGCCAACCGGACAGATCCTCCTACTCCAATGAGCAGTTCTTC. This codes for CASSQPDRSSYSNEQFF.

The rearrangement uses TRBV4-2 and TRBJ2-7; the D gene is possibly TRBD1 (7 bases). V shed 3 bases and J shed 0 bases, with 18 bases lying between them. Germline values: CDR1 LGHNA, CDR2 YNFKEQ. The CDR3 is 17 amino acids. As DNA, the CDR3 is TGTGCCAGCAGCCAGGAATGGGGGGACAGTCGCTCCTACGAGCAGTACTTC. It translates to CASSQEWGDSRSYEQYF.

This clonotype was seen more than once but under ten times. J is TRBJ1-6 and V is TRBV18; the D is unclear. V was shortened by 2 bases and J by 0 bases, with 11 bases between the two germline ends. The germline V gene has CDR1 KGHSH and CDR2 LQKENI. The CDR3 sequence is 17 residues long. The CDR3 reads CASSPWPTSSYNSPLHF. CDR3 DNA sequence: TGTGCCAGCTCACCATGGCCCACGAGCTCCTATAATTCACCCCTCCACTTT.